This passage covers 15 T cell receptor beta chains from one sample sequenced in a study of metastatic and nonmetastatic thyroid tumors. Using MiXCR, TCRdb reanalyzed the PCR reads. Among around 18,000 clones listed, 25% to 35% were seen once. Nobody among the patients had been given any treatment before thyroid surgery. The material sequenced was tumor tissue. The receptors stem from a female donor with papillary thyroid cancer or a benign thyroid nodule (not recorded which). Some clones in this sample may be carry-over from other donors' samples.

This clone was observed a handful of times. An end of the junction does not agree with germline; a read error may underlie this. The rearrangement uses TRBV19 and TRBJ2-1; 12 nucleotides match TRBD2. The CDR3 consists of 15 residues. Germline V gene sequence: CDR1 LNHDA, CDR2 SQIVND (reference sequence). The CDR3 protein is CASSATSGRGNGQFF. CDR3 sequence (DNA): TGTGCCAGTAGTGCGACTAGCGGGAGAGGAAATGGGCAGTTCTTC.

This clone has only a few counts. This sequence joins TRBV10-3 and TRBJ2-7; 7 bases match TRBD2. Trimming took 4 bases from V and 2 from J; bases not matched to a gene: 5. CDR3 size: 14 residues. Germline V gene data show CDR1 as ENHRY and CDR2 as SYGVKD. CDR3 coding DNA: TGTGCCATCAGTGGGAGCGGGGCCCCCTACGAGCAGTACTTC. It encodes CAISGSGAPYEQYF.

The chain has TRBV20-1 and TRBJ2-2, with D perhaps TRBD2 (7 bases). The CDR3 has 14 residues. The V and J ends lost 1 base and 2 bases respectively, with 8 bases between them. From germline, CDR1 is DFQATT and CDR2 SNEGSKA (reference sequence). The CDR3 sequence: CSARAGGNTGELFF. CDR3 sequence (DNA): TGCAGTGCTAGAGCGGGGGGCAACACCGGGGAGCTGTTTTTT.

This chain uses TRBV10-2 with TRBJ1-1; D unclear. With 6 bases removed from V and 1 base from J, the gap between germline ends came to 0 bases. Germline assignment: CDR1 WSHSY and CDR2 SAAADI. The CDR3 is 10 amino acids. DNA for the CDR3: TGCGCCAGCAGGAACACTGAAGCTTTCTTT. Translated, it gives CASRNTEAFF.

This clone has more than one count but fewer than ten. J is TRBJ2-7 and V is TRBV28, with 9 bases lining up with TRBD1. Germline V gives CDR1 MDHEN, CDR2 SYDVKM. This CDR3 has 16 amino acids. J lost 3 bases, V lost 3 bases, and 9 bases had no gene match. The CDR3 protein is CASSLVLDRGGYEQYF. CDR3 DNA: TGTGCCAGCAGTTTGGTCCTCGACAGGGGGGGCTACGAGCAGTACTTC.

This clone showed up many times. This sequence joins TRBV20-1 and TRBJ1-6; 7 bases map to TRBD1. The CDR3 is 15 amino acids. The J segment lost 10 bases and the V segment lost 0 bases, leaving 9 bases of the junction unmatched. The V gene's germline CDR1 is DFQATT and CDR2 SNEGSKA (reference sequence). The CDR3 loop reads CSARDFRQGESPLHF. The CDR3 coding sequence is TGCAGTGCTAGAGATTTTAGACAGGGTGAATCACCCCTCCACTTT.

This clone was counted only a few times. The DNA for the CDR3 is TGTGCCAGCAGTTACAGGAGATCCTACGAGCAGTACTTC. This translates into CASSYRRSYEQYF. The rearrangement links TRBV12-3 or TRBV12-4 to TRBJ2-7; D possibly corresponds to TRBD1 (5 bases). The CDR3 is 13 amino acids. Trimming took off 4 bases at V and 1 base at J, with 8 bases between the two ends.

As for this clone: Additional DNA sequences in this sample encode the identical CDR3. This chain joins TRBV24-1 and TRBJ2-3; D is undetermined. The V gene lost 2 bases and the J gene lost 1 base, with 3 bases spanning the gap. The CDR3 has 13 amino acids. Germline V gene lookup returns CDR1 KGHDR and CDR2 SFDVKD. This chain's CDR3 is CATSDSRTDTQYF. The CDR3 region has the DNA TGTGCCACCAGTGATTCCCGCACAGATACGCAGTATTTT.

V usage is TRBV11-3 and J usage is TRBJ1-1; a possible D gene is TRBD1 (5 bases). Trimming pared 2 bases from V and 5 bases from J, leaving 12 bases between. Per the germline V gene, CDR1 is SGHNT and CDR2 is YENEEA. The length of the CDR3 is 14 residues. CDR3 residues: CASSLSQGLTEAFF. The CDR3 coding sequence is TGTGCCAGCAGCTTAAGTCAGGGCTTAACTGAAGCTTTCTTT.

The rearrangement uses TRBV28 and TRBJ1-4, with TRBD1 matching over 10 bases. Germline V CDR1 and CDR2: MDHEN, SYDVKM. The CDR3 length is 16 residues. Trimming cost V 4 bases and J 7 bases; bases outside gene matches: 9. In DNA form, the CDR3 reads TGTGCCAGCAGTTACTCTTCCGGGACAGGGGTTGAAAAACTGTTTTTT. This codes for CASSYSSGTGVEKLFF.

This rearrangement joins TRBV4-3 to TRBJ2-7, with D possibly TRBD1 on 6 matching bases. Trimming cost V 1 base and J 7 bases, with 11 bases left between them. This CDR3 has 13 amino acids. The germline V gene has CDR1 LGHNA and CDR2 YSLEER. CDR3 coding DNA: TGCGCCAGCAGCCAAGCGGGTCAGGGGGAGCAGTACTTC. As protein: CASSQAGQGEQYF.

This clone is termed medium-sized. The chain uses TRBV20-1 and TRBJ2-1; 9 bases fit TRBD2. V was clipped by 1 base and J by 7 bases; unmatched bases: 8. The V gene's germline CDR1 is DFQATT and CDR2 SNEGSKA (reference sequence). The CDR3 covers 15 residues. The CDR3 coding sequence is TGCAGTGCTAGAGTAGCGGGAGCGGCAAGGAATGAGCAGTTCTTC. Protein sequence: CSARVAGAARNEQFF.

The rearrangement uses TRBV30 and TRBJ2-1; 9 bases match TRBD2. There are 17 residues in the CDR3. The V and J ends lost 0 bases and 8 bases, in that order; junction bases with no gene match: 14. Germline V lookup: CDR1 GTSNPN, CDR2 SVGIG (reference sequence). The CDR3 DNA reads as TGTGCCTGGAGTGTGGGGTTGGCGGGAGGGGGATCTGATGAGCAGTTCTTC. Translated: CAWSVGLAGGGSDEQFF. Full variable domain (rest looked up from reference TRBV30 and TRBJ2-1): SQTIHQWPATLVQPVGSPLSLECTVEGTSNPNLYWYRQAAGRGLQLLFYSVGIGQISSEVPQNLSASRPQDRQFILSSKKLLLSDSGFYLCAWSVGLAGGGSDEQFFGPGTRLTVL.

The chain is built from TRBV20-1 and TRBJ2-7, with 10 bases fitting TRBD2. The CDR3 length is 15 residues. V was clipped by 1 base and J by 5 bases; unmatched bases: 8. Germline loops: CDR1 DFQATT, CDR2 SNEGSKA (reference sequence). The CDR3 region is CSARGEREGPDEQYF. The CDR3 nucleotides read TGCAGTGCTAGAGGGGAGCGGGAGGGCCCGGACGAGCAGTACTTC.

This clone occurred a few times. The rearrangement uses TRBV27 and TRBJ2-1; 12 nucleotides agree with TRBD1. The germline CDR1 and CDR2 sequences are MNHEY and SMNVEV (reference sequence). After removal of 5 bases from V and 5 bases from J, the junction contained 1 base not matched to a gene. This CDR3 is built from 14 residues. In DNA form, the CDR3 reads TGTGCCAGCAGTAGGGACAGGGGGCACAATGAGCAGTTCTTC. Amino acid sequence: CASSRDRGHNEQFF.